This is a list of T cell receptor beta chains from one sample in a study of blood T cells in healthy people across ages. TCRdb fed the 5' RACE reads into MiXCR, producing one record per CDR3 protein. This table holds about 1.4 million distinct CDR3 sequences, approximately 59% found once. The sequencing input was blood. The receptors shown here come from a man aged 18 to 30 in good health. Both conserved end residues are part of each CDR3. D genes are given only for firm matches. The size of a clone is reported for some rows only, either as once, few or many, or as a class for expanded clones.

cdr3_nt,cdr3_aa,clone_size,d_call,v_call,j_call
TGCGCCAGCAGCCAAGTTCGGGGGGATAAGGGCAATGAGCAGTTCTTC,CASSQVRGDKGNEQFF,.,TRBD2,TRBV4-3,TRBJ2-1
TGCGCCAGCAGCCAGTGGACAAATAATGAAAAACTGTTTTTT,CASSQWTNNEKLFF,few,.,TRBV4-1,TRBJ1-4
TGTGCCAGCAGCGTCGGGGCAGGGGTTATGAATTCACCCCTCCACTTT,CASSVGAGVMNSPLHF,once,.,TRBV9,TRBJ1-6
TGTGCCATCAGTGAGTCTCATTCTGGGGCCAACGTCCTGACTTTC,CAISESHSGANVLTF,few,.,TRBV10-3,TRBJ2-6
TGCGCCAGCAGCCAAGAGAGAGGGCCAGATACGCGGTATTTT,CASSQERGPDTRYF,once,.,TRBV4-3,TRBJ2-3
TGTGCCAGCAGCGCCGGGCCTTCGACCCTCCACTTT,CASSAGPSTLHF,.,.,TRBV7-9,TRBJ1-6
TGTGCCAGCAGCTTAACAGGTCCCGTCTATGGCTACACCTTC,CASSLTGPVYGYTF,.,.,TRBV11-2,TRBJ1-2
TGTGCCAGCAGAGAGGACAATTATAGCAATCAGCCCCAGCATTTT,CASREDNYSNQPQHF,.,.,TRBV6-1,TRBJ1-5
TGTGCCAGCAGTTATAGGGCGGAGACCCAGTACTTC,CASSYRAETQYF,.,.,TRBV6-2/TRBV6-3,TRBJ2-5
TGTGCCATCGGACTAGCGGGCCCCAATGAGCAGTTCTTC,CAIGLAGPNEQFF,few,TRBD2,TRBV6-5,TRBJ2-1
TGTGCCAGCAGCCTCCTCCCGGTCATGGCGAACACTGAAGCTTTCTTT,CASSLLPVMANTEAFF,.,.,TRBV6-1,TRBJ1-1
TGCAGTGCTAGAGGGACAGGGGGCTGGTTGCAGTACTTC,CSARGTGGWLQYF,once,TRBD1,TRBV20-1,TRBJ2-5
TGTGCCAGCAGCGCCGGACTAGCGGGAGGACAGACCCACTACGGGCAGTACTTC,CASSAGLAGGQTHYGQYF,.,TRBD2,TRBV5-5,TRBJ2-4
TGTGCCAGCAGCTTTACAGAGGTGGGAGAGCAGTTCTTC,CASSFTEVGEQFF,.,.,TRBV7-9,TRBJ2-1
TGCAGTGCTAGTACTAGCGGTTTCTACGAGCAGTACTTC,CSASTSGFYEQYF,.,TRBD2,TRBV20-1,TRBJ2-7
TGTGCCAGCAGTTTAGGAGGAACAACTAGGAGCTACACCTTC,CASSLGGTTRSYTF,.,.,TRBV12-3/TRBV12-4,TRBJ1-2
TGTGCCAGCAGCTTAGACCAGGGCGGAGCGGGAGGCAACACAGATACGCAGTATTTT,CASSLDQGGAGGNTDTQYF,.,TRBD2,TRBV7-6,TRBJ2-3
TGTGCCAGCAGTGAAGCTGGGTGGCTAGCCGACAATGAGCAGTTCTTC,CASSEAGWLADNEQFF,once,.,TRBV2,TRBJ2-1
TGCGCCACCCTAGGAGGACAGGGTAATGAAAAACTGTTTTTT,CATLGGQGNEKLFF,.,TRBD1,TRBV10-2,TRBJ1-4
TGTGCCAGCTCACCAAGCACAGGGAGTGGCTACACCTTC,CASSPSTGSGYTF,.,.,TRBV18,TRBJ1-2
TGTGCCAGCAGTTACTCGGTGGGGAATTCACCCCTCCACTTT,CASSYSVGNSPLHF,.,.,TRBV6-5,TRBJ1-6
TGCAGCGTTGAAGATCGAGCGGCAGGGGGCGGCTACACCTTC,CSVEDRAAGGGYTF,few,TRBD1,TRBV29-1,TRBJ1-2
TGTGCCAGCAGCCCGGACAGGGTCGTCACTGAAGCTTTCTTT,CASSPDRVVTEAFF,.,TRBD1,TRBV12-3/TRBV12-4,TRBJ1-1
TGCAGCGTTGGACAGGGGGAAGTAAGCACTGAAGCTTTCTTT,CSVGQGEVSTEAFF,.,TRBD1,TRBV29-1,TRBJ1-1
TGTGCCAGCAGTGGGCGGACTAGCGGGGGCCATGAGCAGTTCTTC,CASSGRTSGGHEQFF,.,TRBD2,TRBV6-6,TRBJ2-1
TGTGCCAGCAGTTACTCAAGGGTAAACTCTGGAAACACCATATATTTT,CASSYSRVNSGNTIYF,once,.,TRBV6-5,TRBJ1-3
TGCAGTGCTAGAGATCGAACTAGCGGGGGGAATGAGCAGTTCTTC,CSARDRTSGGNEQFF,.,TRBD2,TRBV20-1,TRBJ2-1
TGTGCCAGCAGTTCAGGGTGGGACAGGACTTATCAGCCCCAGCATTTT,CASSSGWDRTYQPQHF,.,TRBD1,TRBV7-6,TRBJ1-5
TGTGCCAGCAGCCGGGGGACAGGGAGCTATGGCTACACCTTC,CASSRGTGSYGYTF,few,TRBD1,TRBV9,TRBJ1-2
TGTGCCAGCAGTATGGGACAGGCGAACACTGAAGCTTTCTTT,CASSMGQANTEAFF,.,TRBD1,TRBV27,TRBJ1-1
TGCAGTGCTAGAGAACCCCTGTCTAGCGGGGTCTCGGAGACCCAGTACTTC,CSAREPLSSGVSETQYF,.,TRBD2,TRBV20-1,TRBJ2-5
TGCAGCGTTGATAAGGGACCCCGACAAGAGACCCAGTACTTC,CSVDKGPRQETQYF,.,.,TRBV29-1,TRBJ2-5
TGTGCCAGCAGCGCCTCAGGGGCAACGCCTGGCTACACCTTC,CASSASGATPGYTF,.,.,TRBV7-2,TRBJ1-2
TGTGCCAGCAGCTTAGTGGACAGGGAATTCTGGATCGGGGAACTGTTTTTT,CASSLVDREFWIGELFF,.,TRBD1,TRBV7-8,TRBJ2-2
TGTGCCAGCAGTAAACGGACAGGGTTCGAGCAGTACTTC,CASSKRTGFEQYF,.,TRBD1,TRBV12-3/TRBV12-4,TRBJ2-7
TGTGCCAGCAGCGTGAGGTTAGCGGGAGGGCCTCAGAATGAGCAGTTCTTC,CASSVRLAGGPQNEQFF,.,TRBD2,TRBV9,TRBJ2-1
TGTGCCAGCAGCGCCCGCCCAGAGGAAAAACTGTTTTTT,CASSARPEEKLFF,.,.,TRBV2,TRBJ1-4
TGTGCCAGCAGCTCCCGTGCCGCGCAGGCCTCCGAGCAGTACTTC,CASSSRAAQASEQYF,.,.,TRBV3-1,TRBJ2-7
TGCAGTGCTATAGGACTAGCGGTAAACATAGATGCGCAGTATTTT,CSAIGLAVNIDAQYF,.,TRBD2,TRBV20-1,TRBJ2-3
TGTGCCAGCGGAGATACGACAGGGGATGAGCAGTTCTTC,CASGDTTGDEQFF,.,TRBD1,TRBV27,TRBJ2-1
TGTGCCAGCACAATAACCTACGAGCAGTACTTC,CASTITYEQYF,.,.,TRBV2,TRBJ2-7
TGTGCCAGCAGCCAAGCGACCTATCAGTCGGACTACGAGCAGTACTTC,CASSQATYQSDYEQYF,.,.,TRBV4-2,TRBJ2-7